The 10 T cell receptor beta chains listed next were all sequenced from one sample in a study of blood T cells in healthy people across ages. A second roughly 6 to 12 cycle PCR used barcoded and J-beta primers. One entry per CDR3 protein, called by TCRdb with MiXCR from the 5' RACE reads. The repertoire holds roughly 2 million distinct CDR3 sequences, around 48% seen once, with more than 2% in the top ten. Sequences were obtained from blood. These receptors originate from a middle-aged woman in good health.

This clonotype was counted only a few times. The V call is TRBV15, the J call TRBJ2-3, with D possibly TRBD1 on 6 matching bases. Germline lookup yields CDR1 LNHNV and CDR2 YYDKDF (reference sequence). V was trimmed by 4 bases and J by 2 bases, leaving 10 bases between them. CDR3 size: 14 residues. This CDR3 reads CATSTRTVTDTQYF. The CDR3 DNA reads TGTGCCACCAGCACACGGACAGTCACAGATACGCAGTATTTT.

V is TRBV27 and J is TRBJ2-1, with D possibly being TRBD2 (6 bases). This CDR3 comprises 15 residues. V was shortened by 5 bases and J by 3 bases, with 14 bases between the two germline ends. Germline V lookup: CDR1 MNHEY, CDR2 SMNVEV (reference sequence). CDR3 nucleotide sequence: TGTGCCAGCAGTATCCTTAGCGGTTTCTACAATGAGCAGTTCTTC. Its protein is CASSILSGFYNEQFF.

The V and J genes are TRBV11-2 and TRBJ2-7; D is possibly TRBD1 (5 bases). V shed 6 bases and J shed 3 bases, with 15 bases lying between them. This CDR3 has 14 amino acids. Germline lookup yields CDR1 SGHAT and CDR2 FQNNGV. CDR3 residues: CASSSRGRVYEQYF. Written as DNA, the CDR3 is TGTGCCAGCAGTTCCCGAGGCAGGGTCTACGAGCAGTACTTC. Supplemented by reference TRBV11-2 and TRBJ2-7, the full variable domain reads EAGVAQSPRYKIIEKRQSVAFWCNPISGHATLYWYQQILGQGPKLLIQFQNNGVVDDSQLPKDRFSAERLKGVDSTLKIQPAKLEDSAVYLCASSSRGRVYEQYFGPGTRLTVT.

This clonotype was detected a few times. The V call is TRBV7-2, the J call TRBJ1-4; D not resolved. CDR1 is SGHTA, CDR2 FQGNSA, per germline. There are 16 residues in the CDR3. Between the trimmed V and J ends, which lost 5 bases and 4 bases, there was a span of 17 bases. CDR3 amino acids: CASSPTGAGNNEKLFF. The CDR3, as DNA: TGTGCCAGCAGCCCAACCGGAGCGGGTAATAATGAAAAACTGTTTTTT.

This chain links TRBV20-1 with TRBJ2-1; 9 positions match TRBD2. This CDR3 region has 16 residues. Germline V CDR1 and CDR2: DFQATT, SNEGSKA (reference sequence). V lost 4 bases to trimming and J lost 4 bases; unmatched junction nucleotides: 11. The CDR3 is CSATRSAGGPYNEQFF. The CDR3 DNA reads TGCAGTGCTACAAGATCAGCGGGGGGCCCTTACAATGAGCAGTTCTTC.

This chain uses TRBV4-1 with TRBJ2-7; 7 positions agree with TRBD1. V gave up 2 bases and J gave up 3 bases; unmatched junction bases: 7. The germline gives CDR1 MGHRA, CDR2 YSYEKL. The CDR3 extends over 15 amino acids. CDR3 loop: CASSQQTGKSYEQYF. As DNA, the CDR3 is TGCGCCAGCAGCCAACAGACAGGGAAAAGCTACGAGCAGTACTTC.

This clonotype was observed a few times. The rearrangement uses TRBV6-2 or TRBV6-3 and TRBJ2-7, with 11 nucleotides matching TRBD1. V was pared by 5 bases and J by 4 bases, with 7 bases of the junction left unmatched. There are 15 residues in the CDR3. CDR1 is MNHEY, CDR2 SVGEGT, per germline. The CDR3 DNA reads as TGTGCCAGCAGTGGAGGACAGGGGGCGCGGTACGAGCAGTACTTC. Translating it yields CASSGGQGARYEQYF.

CDR3 protein: CSARGYRASVRNEQFF. For the CDR3, the DNA is TGCAGTGCTAGAGGGTATAGGGCGTCAGTTCGCAATGAGCAGTTCTTC. The rearrangement joins TRBV20-1 to TRBJ2-1, with no clear D. The CDR3 spans 16 residues. Germline lookup yields CDR1 DFQATT and CDR2 SNEGSKA (reference sequence). V dropped 1 base and J dropped 6 bases, with 19 bases sitting between them.

This chain connects TRBV5-1 to TRBJ1-2, with 7 bases identical to TRBD1. The CDR3 is 15 residues long. Germline assignment: CDR1 SGHRS and CDR2 YFSETQ. The ends lost 4 bases at V and 8 bases at J; junction bases unmatched: 14. This CDR3 reads CASSLPGQTTVGYTF. The DNA of the CDR3 is TGCGCCAGCAGCCTTCCGGGACAGACAACTGTAGGCTACACCTTC. Using reference TRBV5-1 and TRBJ1-2 for the parts outside the CDR3, the full variable domain is KAGVTQTPRYLIKTRGQQVTLSCSPISGHRSVSWYQQTPGQGLQFLFEYFSETQRNKGNFPGRFSGRQFSNSRSEMNVSTLELGDSALYLCASSLPGQTTVGYTFGSGTRLTVV.

This clonotype was recorded a few times. This sequence joins TRBV6-5 and TRBJ1-2; D not resolved. Germline V gene lookup returns CDR1 MNHEY and CDR2 SVGAGI. The CDR3 has 15 residues. V dropped 1 base and J dropped 1 base, with 10 bases sitting between them. CDR3 sequence (DNA): TGTGCCAGCAGTTACTGGGCAGATAATAACTATGGCTACACCTTC. Translated, it gives CASSYWADNNYGYTF.